The clone carrying this T cell receptor beta chain has more than one count but fewer than ten. RNA transcripts served as the template for amplifying TCR beta CDR3 regions. TCR CDR3 underwent first-round RT-PCR with the HTBI primer set. One entry per CDR3 protein results from TCRdb running MiXCR on the multiplex PCR reads. The sample shows roughly 840,000 distinct CDR3 sequences, over 35% of them seen only once. Across 18 months, stable Graves' hyperthyroidism was marked by no progression to ophthalmopathy. Researchers barred patients who had uncontrolled infection, other autoimmune disease, pregnancy or lactation. These data originate in a study of T cells in Graves' hyperthyroidism and ophthalmopathy. Study background: Peripheral blood samples were taken at initial diagnosis, prior to any treatment.

Looked up from germline, CDR1 is SEHNR and CDR2 is FQNEAQ (reference sequence). The CDR3 covers 17 residues. V shed 3 bases, J shed 4 bases, and the junction held 8 bases outside the gene matches. The sequence came from a man aged 18 to 30 with Graves' hyperthyroidism. Sequenced input: blood. This chain joins TRBV7-9 and TRBJ1-3; TRBD1 matches at 11 bases. CDR3 bases: TGTGCCAGCAGCTTCCTCCGGACAGGGGGCATCGGAAACACCATATATTTT. It yields the protein CASSFLRTGGIGNTIYF.